Presented here are 32 T cell receptor beta chains from one specimen sequenced in a study of blood T cells in healthy people across ages. Alongside a J-beta primer mix, a sample-barcoded 5' primer served in a second PCR lasting about 7 to 11 cycles. TCRdb called the 5' RACE reads again in MiXCR, with one record for every CDR3 protein. The sample contains roughly 1.7 million distinct CDR3 sequences, 30% to 35% of which appear only once. Sequenced input: blood. Receptors were obtained from a woman under 40 in good health.

The chain combines TRBV9 with TRBJ2-2; maybe TRBD1 (5 bases). The CDR3 consists of 11 residues. Germline CDR1 reads SGDLS; CDR2 reads YYNGEE. V lost 4 bases, J lost 9 bases, and 7 bases lay in between. The CDR3 loop reads CASSRGRELFF. Written as DNA, the CDR3 is TGTGCCAGCAGCAGGGGTCGGGAGCTGTTTTTT.

V is TRBV12-3 or TRBV12-4 and J is TRBJ2-3; TRBD1 matches 10 bases. V was clipped by 8 bases and J by 3 bases; unmatched bases: 5. This CDR3 has 14 residues. Here the CDR3 reads CASYRQGATDTQYF. The CDR3 DNA reads TGTGCCAGCTACCGACAGGGGGCGACAGATACGCAGTATTTT.

Of note for this clonotype: Its ends do not fully match the called genes, so a read error is possible. This chain links TRBV5-1 with TRBJ2-4; D ambiguous. This CDR3 has 17 residues. CDR1 is SGHRS and CDR2 is YFSETQ in the germline V gene. In DNA form, the CDR3 reads TGCGCCAGCAGCTTGGGGGGATCCTACCTCGCCAAAAACATTCAGGACTTC. This translates into CASSLGGSYLAKNIQDF. The full variable domain, with the rest looked up from reference TRBV5-1 and TRBJ2-4, is KAGVTQTPRYLIKTRGQQVTLSCSPISGHRSVSWYQQTPGQGLQFLFEYFSETQRNKGNFPGRFSGRQFSNSRSEMNVSTLELGDSALYLCASSLGGSYLAKNIQDFGAGTRLSVL.

The chain joins TRBV20-1 to TRBJ2-3; a weak D match, TRBD1 (6 bases). The CDR3 extends over 16 amino acids. Germline V gives CDR1 DFQATT, CDR2 SNEGSKA (reference sequence). The V end was cut by 2 bases, the J end by 2 bases, with 17 bases between. The CDR3 region is CSARMGQGSVTDTQYF. The CDR3 DNA is TGCAGTGCTAGAATGGGCCAGGGGTCCGTCACAGATACGCAGTATTTT.

V is TRBV20-1 and J is TRBJ2-7; TRBD2 aligns across 10 bases. Germline V CDR1 and CDR2: DFQATT, SNEGSKA (reference sequence). J gave up 0 bases and V 5 bases, and 4 bases lay outside the gene matches. This CDR3 is built from 14 residues. The CDR3, as DNA: TGCAGTGCTCCGACTAGCGGGTACTCCTACGAGCAGTACTTC. This encodes CSAPTSGYSYEQYF.

This clonotype was detected only a few times. This chain uses TRBV29-1 with TRBJ2-7; no clear D gene. V was pared by 3 bases and J by 2 bases, with 11 bases between. Germline assignment: CDR1 SQVTM and CDR2 ANQGSEA. The CDR3 spans 13 residues. The CDR3 reads CSVDWGTPYEQYF. In DNA, the CDR3 is TGCAGCGTTGACTGGGGAACCCCCTACGAGCAGTACTTC.

V and J are TRBV4-2 and TRBJ2-2; D perhaps matches TRBD2 (5 bases). The CDR3 runs to 17 residues. V lost 0 bases and J lost 1, with 12 bases in between. Per the germline V gene, CDR1 is LGHNA and CDR2 is YNFKEQ. This chain's CDR3 is CASSQDPEDWNTGELFF. The CDR3 DNA reads TGTGCCAGCAGCCAAGACCCGGAGGATTGGAACACCGGGGAGCTGTTTTTT.

This clonotype has only a few counts. V is TRBV20-1 and J is TRBJ1-5; 9 bases line up with TRBD1. The CDR3 contains 17 residues. After removal of 6 bases from V and 1 base from J, the junction contained 13 bases not matched to a gene. The germline V gene encodes CDR1 DFQATT and CDR2 SNEGSKA (reference sequence). For the CDR3, the DNA is TGCAGTGCCGCGAGGGGGACAGGGAGCGGAAGCAATCAGCCCCAGCATTTT. This sequence encodes CSAARGTGSGSNQPQHF.

V gene TRBV20-1 combines with J gene TRBJ1-4; 7 bases align to TRBD1. Germline V gene sequence: CDR1 DFQATT, CDR2 SNEGSKA (reference sequence). The CDR3 consists of 14 residues. The CDR3 DNA sequence: TGCAGCGAAAGGAGACAGGGCGAGAATGAAAAACTGTTTTTT. Amino acid sequence: CSERRQGENEKLFF.

This chain uses TRBV6-6 with TRBJ1-5; maybe TRBD1 (6 bases). This CDR3 region has 17 residues. Germline-derived CDR1 and CDR2 are MNHNY and SVGAGI (reference sequence). The V and J ends lost 5 bases and 0 bases respectively, with 17 bases between them. The CDR3 is CASSRRVGGDSNQPQHF. Written as DNA, the CDR3 is TGTGCCAGCAGTCGGAGGGTAGGGGGGGATAGCAATCAGCCCCAGCATTTT.

V gene TRBV6-5 combines with J gene TRBJ2-1, with TRBD2 matching 16 bases. The junction had 7 bases not matched to a gene; V was cut back by 6 bases and J by 8 bases. CDR1 and CDR2 from the germline V gene are MNHEY and SVGAGI. This CDR3 spans 16 amino acids. CDR3 sequence (DNA): TGTGCCAGCAGCCCGGGACTAGCGGGGGGGCCAGATGAGCAGTTCTTC. This codes for CASSPGLAGGPDEQFF.

This clonotype was seen more than once but under ten times. This chain connects TRBV2 to TRBJ2-7; either TRBD1 or TRBD2 may fit D (5 bases each). This CDR3 has 15 amino acids. Germline V gene lookup returns CDR1 SNHLY and CDR2 FYNNEI. Trimming cost V 4 bases and J 2 bases, with 15 bases left between them. CDR3 loop: CASSVRDGLTYEQYF. The CDR3 region has the DNA TGTGCCAGCAGTGTAAGGGACGGACTTACCTACGAGCAGTACTTC.

V and J are TRBV5-1 and TRBJ2-1, with 9 bases aligning to TRBD1. With V trimmed by 2 bases and J by 7 bases, 13 bases remained unmatched. Germline-derived CDR1 and CDR2 are SGHRS and YFSETQ. The CDR3 totals 17 residues. This CDR3 reads CASSLTTGGPPRNEQFF. The CDR3 DNA follows: TGCGCCAGCAGCTTAACGACAGGGGGACCCCCTCGGAATGAGCAGTTCTTC. The full variable domain, with the rest looked up from reference TRBV5-1 and TRBJ2-1, is KAGVTQTPRYLIKTRGQQVTLSCSPISGHRSVSWYQQTPGQGLQFLFEYFSETQRNKGNFPGRFSGRQFSNSRSEMNVSTLELGDSALYLCASSLTTGGPPRNEQFFGPGTRLTVL.

This clonotype appeared a few times. The CDR3 DNA sequence: TGTGCCTGGAGCGGGAATAGCAATCAGCCCCAGCATTTT. Amino acids: CAWSGNSNQPQHF. The V call is TRBV30, the J call TRBJ1-5; D unclear. Germline loops: CDR1 GTSNPN, CDR2 SVGIG (reference sequence). The CDR3 runs 13 residues. Trimming took off 3 bases at V and 0 bases at J, with 6 bases between the two ends.

The chain couples TRBV4-1 to TRBJ2-1; 7 positions match TRBD1. The CDR3 has 18 residues. Germline values: CDR1 MGHRA, CDR2 YSYEKL. With V trimmed by 3 bases and J by 4 bases, 15 bases remained unmatched. CDR3 nucleotide sequence: TGCGCCAGCAGCCACCCCGGGACCCGGGACAGAACTTACAATGAGCAGTTCTTC. It yields the protein CASSHPGTRDRTYNEQFF.

This clonotype was seen only a few times. CDR3 sequence: CASRVQAGTASYEQYF. In nucleotides, the CDR3 is TGCGCCAGCAGAGTGCAAGCCGGGACAGCCTCCTACGAGCAGTACTTC. The V call is TRBV5-1, the J call TRBJ2-7; 7 nucleotides match TRBD1. The junction had 11 bases not matched to a gene; V was cut back by 5 bases and J by 0 bases. The CDR3 runs to 16 residues. The V gene's germline CDR1 is SGHRS and CDR2 YFSETQ. The entire variable domain, with the rest obtained from reference TRBV5-1 and TRBJ2-7, is as follows: KAGVTQTPRYLIKTRGQQVTLSCSPISGHRSVSWYQQTPGQGLQFLFEYFSETQRNKGNFPGRFSGRQFSNSRSEMNVSTLELGDSALYLCASRVQAGTASYEQYFGPGTRLTVT.

The V gene is TRBV30, the J gene TRBJ2-7; 9 positions match TRBD2. J was trimmed by 3 bases and V by 3 bases; bases with no gene match: 6. This CDR3 contains 14 residues. Germline CDR1 is GTSNPN and CDR2 is SVGIG (reference sequence). The CDR3 DNA is TGTGCCTGGAGAAGCAGCGGGGGGCACTACGAGCAGTACTTC. Amino acid sequence: CAWRSSGGHYEQYF.

The chain has TRBV4-1 and TRBJ2-5; TRBD2 agrees at 8 bases. V gave up 3 bases and J gave up 1 base; unmatched junction bases: 4. The germline CDR1 and CDR2 sequences are MGHRA and YSYEKL. The CDR3 covers 15 residues. The CDR3 sequence is CASSHSSGGQETQYF. CDR3 coding DNA: TGCGCCAGCAGCCATTCAAGCGGGGGCCAAGAGACCCAGTACTTC.

This chain links TRBV2 with TRBJ2-4; D not resolved. The CDR3 spans 12 residues. The V gene's germline CDR1 is SNHLY and CDR2 FYNNEI. The V gene lost 8 bases and the J gene lost 13 bases, with 18 bases spanning the gap. This CDR3 is CASVWIPMEQYF. The DNA of the CDR3 is TGTGCCAGCGTATGGATCCCTATGGAGCAGTACTTC.

The gene calls are TRBV20-1 and TRBJ2-1, with 9 positions matching TRBD1. The CDR3 consists of 16 residues. V was clipped by 3 bases and J by 3 bases; unmatched bases: 9. Germline V gene data show CDR1 as DFQATT and CDR2 as SNEGSKA (reference sequence). CDR3: CSASSPGQGFYNEQFF. The CDR3 DNA sequence: TGCAGTGCTAGCAGCCCGGGACAGGGATTCTACAATGAGCAGTTCTTC.

The table lists this clonotype with a few counts. V usage is TRBV9 and J usage is TRBJ1-1, with D unresolved. This CDR3 is built from 14 residues. Deletions cut 4 bases from V and 1 base from J, with 11 bases between. In germline, CDR1 is SGDLS, CDR2 YYNGEE. CDR3 in amino acids: CASSPAARNTEAFF. For the CDR3, the DNA is TGTGCCAGCAGCCCGGCCGCCAGGAACACTGAAGCTTTCTTT.

Here the CDR3 reads CASSLWVGVSGANVLTF. DNA for the CDR3: TGTGCCAGCAGCTTGTGGGTAGGGGTCTCTGGGGCCAACGTCCTGACTTTC. The chain combines TRBV5-6 with TRBJ2-6; D might be TRBD1 (5 bases). The germline V and J ends were trimmed by 1 base and 0 bases, with 11 bases remaining between them. This CDR3 contains 17 residues. The germline V gene has CDR1 SGHDT and CDR2 YYEEEE.

The CDR3 DNA is TGTGCCAGCAGCGTAGGGATCGTGGGGGAGCAGTACTTC. The encoded protein is CASSVGIVGEQYF. The rearrangement joins TRBV9 to TRBJ2-7; no reliable D call. Germline values: CDR1 SGDLS, CDR2 YYNGEE. The CDR3 runs to 13 residues. Trimming took off 0 bases at V and 7 bases at J, with 11 bases between the two ends. The whole variable domain, filled in from reference TRBV9 and TRBJ2-7, reads DSGVTQTPKHLITATGQRVTLRCSPRSGDLSVYWYQQSLDQGLQFLIQYYNGEERAKGNILERFSAQQFPDLHSELNLSSLELGDSALYFCASSVGIVGEQYFGPGTRLTVT.

This chain uses TRBV6-1 with TRBJ2-3; possibly TRBD2 for D (7 bases). Germline CDR1 reads MNHNS; CDR2 reads SASEGT. Trimming stripped 5 bases from V and 2 bases from J, with 20 bases between. This CDR3 spans 17 amino acids. In DNA, the CDR3 is TGTGCCAGCAGTACCCCTTTGCGGGGGCCTTTCACAGATACGCAGTATTTT. Its protein is CASSTPLRGPFTDTQYF.

The genes are TRBV4-1 and TRBJ2-7; D is unclear. Germline CDR1 and CDR2: MGHRA and YSYEKL. Between the trimmed V and J ends, which lost 1 base and 6 bases, there was a span of 16 bases. The CDR3 has 15 residues. The CDR3 nucleotides are TGCGCCAGCAGCCAAGGCATCGGCGGTTGGGGCGAGCAGTACTTC. Its translation is CASSQGIGGWGEQYF.

In this sample, this clonotype turned up a few times. This sequence joins TRBV20-1 and TRBJ2-3, with D uncertain. The CDR3 totals 12 residues. CDR1 DFQATT and CDR2 SNEGSKA come from the germline V gene (reference sequence). Trimming pared 3 bases from V and 2 bases from J, leaving 6 bases between. The CDR3 region has the DNA TGCAGTGCTAGTTTCGTCACAGATACGCAGTATTTT. Protein sequence: CSASFVTDTQYF.

In this sample, this clonotype turned up a few times. The V gene is TRBV4-2, the J gene TRBJ2-5; the match to TRBD2 covers 7 bases. In germline, CDR1 is LGHNA, CDR2 YNFKEQ. The CDR3 runs to 15 residues. The V gene end was trimmed by 0 bases and the J gene end by 1 base; junction bases not matched to a gene: 2. The CDR3 sequence is CASSQDQRGQETQYF. Here the CDR3 DNA reads TGTGCCAGCAGCCAAGACCAGCGGGGCCAAGAGACCCAGTACTTC.

CDR3 bases: TGTGCCACCAGCAGAGATTATACCAATCAGCCCCAGCATTTT. Its protein product is CATSRDYTNQPQHF. This chain connects TRBV15 to TRBJ1-5; no firm D call. Germline CDR1 and CDR2: LNHNV and YYDKDF (reference sequence). The CDR3 runs to 14 residues. V gave up 0 bases and J gave up 3 bases, with 6 bases separating them.

In this sample, this clonotype turned up a few times. This chain uses TRBV11-3 with TRBJ2-5; 12 bases align to TRBD2. CDR1 and CDR2 (germline): SGHNT, YENEEA. This CDR3 is built from 16 residues. The V segment lost 6 bases and the J segment 1 base; nucleotides outside the gene matches: 6. The CDR3 region has the DNA TGTGCCAGCAGTTCGACTAGCGGGAGCCTCCAAGAGACCCAGTACTTC. It encodes CASSSTSGSLQETQYF.

The chain uses TRBV28 and TRBJ1-4; 7 nucleotides match TRBD1. This CDR3 spans 14 amino acids. Germline V CDR1 and CDR2: MDHEN, SYDVKM. V was pared by 6 bases and J by 7 bases, with 8 bases of the junction left unmatched. CDR3 bases: TGTGCCAGCAGGCACAGGGGATGGCGTGAAAAACTGTTTTTT. Translation: CASRHRGWREKLFF.

The rearrangement links TRBV20-1 to TRBJ2-7; 10 bases align to TRBD1. V trimming: 4 bases; J trimming: 4 bases; junction bases outside the gene matches: 7. Germline V gene sequence: CDR1 DFQATT, CDR2 SNEGSKA (reference sequence). The CDR3 totals 14 residues. In DNA, the CDR3 is TGCAGTGCTATTACCGGGACAGGGGAGTACGAGCAGTACTTC. The encoded protein is CSAITGTGEYEQYF.

This clonotype was seen at least ten times. The rearrangement uses TRBV6-5 and TRBJ2-3; D gene unclear. Deletions cut 2 bases from V and 7 bases from J, with 10 bases between. The CDR3 extends over 13 amino acids. In germline, CDR1 is MNHEY, CDR2 SVGAGI. CDR3 in amino acids: CASSYDETNTQYF. In DNA, the CDR3 is TGTGCCAGCAGTTACGACGAGACGAATACGCAGTATTTT.